The TCR beta chain described here comes from a study of monozygotic twins with inflammatory bowel disease. Study findings and constraints: Data gave no support to a single strong signal or clonotype associated with IBD.

Concerning this clonotype: Its antigen is not known.

Starting material for each TCR library was about 3,300 ng of total RNA. Reanalyzing the 5' RACE reads, TCRdb keeps one entry per CDR3 protein, without DNA. Seen in this sample are 200,000 to 250,000 distinct CDR3 sequences; the ten most common clones hold roughly 7.7%. The CDR3 is 12 residues long. CDR1 is DFQATT, CDR2 SNEGSKA, per germline (reference sequence). The material sequenced was blood. The TCR sequence derives from a human donor with ulcerative colitis or Crohn's disease, or a healthy co-twin of an affected twin (not recorded which). This chain uses TRBV20-1 with TRBJ1-4; without DNA, the TCRdb call of TRBD1 cannot be checked. This CDR3 is CSAAPPNEKLFF.